This is a list of T cell receptor beta chains from one sample in a study of blood T cell repertoires in COVID-19. TCRdb keeps only in-frame clones here, not all; method: immunoSEQ multiplex PCR. The sample includes fewer than 65,000 clones, approximately 92% seen only once; the top ten take 15% to 20%. The specimen was peripheral blood. The source is a woman aged 60-75 years with COVID-19, enrolled during active disease. CDR3s include the opening cysteine and the closing phenylalanine or tryptophan. The order of the fields is D gene, V gene, J gene, clone size, CDR3 protein, CDR3 DNA. The D gene is left open where the match is weak. Not all rows give a size; the values are once, few, many and, for expanded clones, a class.

TRBD1	TRBV5-1	TRBJ1-1	few	CASSPGAGGPGTEAFF	TGCGCCAGCAGCCCTGGGGCAGGGGGCCCCGGGACTGAAGCTTTCTTT
TRBD1	TRBV9	TRBJ2-2	-	CASSVDRGTGELFF	TGTGCCAGCAGCGTAGACAGGGGCACCGGGGAGCTGTTTTTT
TRBD1	TRBV6-5	TRBJ2-1	-	CASRIRDRVYNEQFF	TGTGCCAGCAGGATCCGGGACAGGGTCTACAATGAGCAGTTCTTC
TRBD2	TRBV6-5	TRBJ2-1	-	CASSYTGTRLVF	TGTGCCAGCAGCTATACCGGGACTAGATTAGTCTTC
-	TRBV5-1	TRBJ2-5	-	CASSFLIGGQETQYF	TGCGCCAGCAGCTTCTTGATAGGGGGCCAAGAGACCCAGTACTTC
TRBD2	TRBV6-2/TRBV6-3	TRBJ2-1	-	CASSFSGTSANEQFF	TGTGCCAGCAGTTTCTCCGGGACTAGCGCCAATGAGCAGTTCTTC
-	TRBV6-1	TRBJ1-2	-	CASSDPRQDPRGWGYTF	TGTGCCAGCAGTGACCCTAGACAGGACCCTCGCGGATGGGGCTACACCTTC
TRBD1	TRBV7-2	TRBJ2-7	-	CASSLRDSPYEQYF	TGTGCCAGCAGCTTACGGGACAGCCCCTACGAGCAGTACTTC
-	TRBV29-1	TRBJ2-1	-	CSVEDGGREQFF	TGCAGCGTTGAAGATGGGGGGAGAGAGCAGTTCTTC
-	TRBV24-1	TRBJ2-6	few	CATSDAGPSGANVLTF	TGTGCCACCAGTGACGCTGGGCCTTCTGGGGCCAACGTCCTGACTTTC
TRBD1	TRBV6-6	TRBJ1-1	once	CASSTGQRGTEAFF	TGTGCCAGCAGTACGGGACAGAGGGGCACTGAAGCTTTCTTT
-	TRBV6-2/TRBV6-3	TRBJ2-7	-	CASSYISPELEQYF	TGTGCCAGCAGTTACATTAGTCCGGAGCTTGAGCAGTACTTC
-	TRBV4-2	TRBJ1-5	-	CASSPQVSVQPQHF	TGTGCCAGCAGCCCACAGGTATCTGTGCAGCCCCAGCATTTT
TRBD2	TRBV11-3	TRBJ2-7	few	CASHRGLGGFSYEQYF	TGTGCCAGCCACCGGGGTCTGGGAGGGTTCTCCTACGAGCAGTACTTC
TRBD2	TRBV4-2	TRBJ2-7	-	CASSPNPGLAGYEQYF	TGTGCCAGCAGCCCCAATCCGGGACTAGCGGGATACGAGCAGTACTTC
-	TRBV14	TRBJ1-2	-	CASSQDNQAKGYTF	TGTGCCAGCAGCCAAGATAATCAGGCAAAGGGCTACACCTTC
TRBD2	TRBV5-4	TRBJ2-3	-	CASSLGGRATDTQYF	TGTGCCAGCAGCCTCGGCGGGAGAGCGACAGATACGCAGTATTTT
TRBD1	TRBV6-5	TRBJ2-1	-	CASSPDRAPHNEQFF	TGTGCCAGCAGTCCCGACAGGGCCCCTCACAATGAGCAGTTCTTC
-	TRBV11-2	TRBJ2-1	-	CASSLVSGYGEQFF	TGTGCCAGCAGCTTAGTGAGCGGGTACGGCGAGCAGTTCTTC
TRBD1	TRBV6-1	TRBJ1-1	-	CASSEEGALPTEAFF	TGTGCCAGCAGTGAAGAGGGGGCGCTTCCCACTGAAGCTTTCTTT
-	TRBV5-8	TRBJ1-5	-	CASSLAPGAHQPQHF	TGTGCCAGCAGCTTGGCCCCAGGGGCGCACCAGCCCCAGCATTTT
TRBD2	TRBV6-5	TRBJ2-1	-	CASSTSGRAIEQFF	TGTGCCAGCAGTACTAGCGGGAGGGCCATTGAGCAGTTCTTC
TRBD1	TRBV5-6	TRBJ1-6	few	CASSRQGPPLHF	TGTGCCAGCAGCCGACAGGGACCACCCCTCCACTTT
TRBD2	TRBV6-2/TRBV6-3	TRBJ2-5	-	CASSYGLAGKETQYF	TGTGCCAGCAGTTATGGACTAGCGGGAAAAGAGACCCAGTACTTC
-	TRBV6-5	TRBJ2-7	-	CASSYSRGTGEQYF	TGTGCCAGCAGTTATTCCAGGGGAACGGGGGAGCAGTACTTC
TRBD1	TRBV19	TRBJ1-4	-	CASSRARTGARSTNEKLFF	TGTGCCAGTAGTAGGGCGAGGACAGGGGCGCGTAGTACTAATGAAAAACTGTTTTTT
-	TRBV18	TRBJ1-2	-	CASSPPGQGYGYTF	TGTGCCAGCTCACCCCCGGGACAAGGCTATGGCTACACCTTC
-	TRBV19	TRBJ2-7	-	CASSIKGTGSYEQYF	TGTGCCAGTAGTATTAAAGGAACGGGTTCCTACGAGCAGTACTTC
-	TRBV10-3	TRBJ1-2	-	CAISERGDYGYTF	TGTGCCATCAGTGAGCGGGGGGACTATGGCTACACCTTC
-	TRBV7-9	TRBJ2-1	few	CASRDRFGRNEQFF	TGTGCCAGCCGCGACAGGTTCGGTCGCAATGAGCAGTTCTTC
TRBD1	TRBV4-3	TRBJ1-2	-	CASSQDTTGGYGYTF	TGCGCCAGCAGCCAAGATACGACAGGGGGCTATGGCTACACCTTC
-	TRBV9	TRBJ1-1	-	CASSVDPWGGTNTEAFF	TGTGCCAGCAGCGTAGATCCCTGGGGGGGCACTAACACTGAAGCTTTCTTT
-	TRBV6-6	TRBJ2-1	-	CASNENNEQFF	TGTGCCAGCAATGAGAACAATGAGCAGTTCTTC
TRBD2	TRBV19	TRBJ2-1	-	CASSRTSGNMGEQFF	TGTGCCAGTAGTCGGACTAGCGGGAATATGGGTGAGCAGTTCTTC
TRBD1	TRBV14	TRBJ1-1	-	CASSPETGRTEAFF	TGTGCCAGCAGCCCAGAGACAGGGCGCACTGAAGCTTTCTTT
-	TRBV7-9	TRBJ1-2	once	CASSLAEGINYGYTF	TGTGCCAGCAGCCTAGCGGAGGGTATCAACTATGGCTACACCTTC
-	TRBV19	TRBJ1-5	-	CASTEGVFQPQHF	TGTGCCAGTACCGAGGGGGTCTTTCAGCCCCAGCATTTT
-	TRBV5-1	TRBJ1-1	-	CASSFGLNTEAFF	TGCGCCAGCAGCTTCGGTCTAAACACTGAAGCTTTCTTT
-	TRBV9	TRBJ1-4	-	CASSVLPARQGAEKLFF	TGTGCCAGCAGCGTACTTCCCGCAAGGCAGGGCGCTGAAAAACTGTTTTTT
TRBD1	TRBV2	TRBJ1-5	-	CASSERGLESNQPQHF	TGTGCCAGCAGTGAGAGGGGGCTGGAGAGCAATCAGCCCCAGCATTTT
-	TRBV7-9	TRBJ2-4	-	CASSLVAGNIQYF	TGTGCCAGCAGCTTAGTGGCGGGAAACATTCAGTACTTC
TRBD1	TRBV11-3	TRBJ2-3	-	CASSPGTGTDTQYF	TGTGCCAGCAGCCCGGGGACAGGCACAGATACGCAGTATTTT
TRBD1	TRBV6-2/TRBV6-3	TRBJ1-5	-	CASTPRGQGAHQPQHF	TGTGCCAGCACCCCCCGGGGACAGGGGGCGCATCAGCCCCAGCATTTT
TRBD2	TRBV11-2	TRBJ2-3	once	CASSLRFPAGSTDTQYF	TGTGCCAGCAGCTTAAGGTTCCCAGCGGGGTCCACAGATACGCAGTATTTT
-	TRBV19	TRBJ2-7	-	CASSTSDYPGYEQYF	TGTGCCAGTAGTACGTCGGACTATCCTGGGTACGAGCAGTACTTC
-	TRBV5-1	TRBJ2-7	-	CASSSRYEQYF	TGCGCCAGCAGCTCGCGCTACGAGCAGTACTTC
TRBD1	TRBV6-5	TRBJ2-2	-	CASSPGTGNTGELFF	TGTGCCAGCAGCCCCGGGACAGGGAACACCGGGGAGCTGTTTTTT
-	TRBV9	TRBJ1-5	-	CASSVGSGDNQPQHF	TGTGCCAGCAGCGTAGGCAGCGGGGACAATCAGCCCCAGCATTTT
-	TRBV15	TRBJ1-1	once	CATSNVGRGTEAFF	TGTGCCACCAGCAATGTAGGGCGGGGCACTGAAGCTTTCTTT
TRBD1	TRBV18	TRBJ1-5	-	CASSSSGQVHF	TGTGCCAGCTCTTCCTCGGGACAGGTGCATTTT